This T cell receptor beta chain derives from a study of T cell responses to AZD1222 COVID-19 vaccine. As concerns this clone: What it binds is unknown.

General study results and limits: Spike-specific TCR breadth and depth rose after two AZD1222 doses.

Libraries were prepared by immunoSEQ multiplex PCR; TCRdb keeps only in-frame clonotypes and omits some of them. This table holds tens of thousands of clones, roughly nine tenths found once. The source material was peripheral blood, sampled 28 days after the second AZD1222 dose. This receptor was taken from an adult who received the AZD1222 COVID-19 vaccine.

CDR3 sequence: CASSPPQVLGNEQFF. The DNA for the CDR3 is TGTGCCAGCTCACCACCGCAGGTCCTGGGGAATGAGCAGTTCTTC. The chain combines TRBV18 with TRBJ2-1; D is unclear. The CDR3 extends over 15 amino acids. V was pared by 0 bases and J by 7 bases, with 13 bases between. Germline CDR1 reads KGHSH; CDR2 reads LQKENI.